This is a list of T cell receptor beta chains from one sample in a study of Ad26.COV2.S vaccination and SARS-CoV-2 variants. Sequencing was performed with immunoSEQ multiplex PCR; in TCRdb, only in-frame clones are kept and a portion is missing. Among about 350,000 clones listed, around 92% were seen once. Sample: peripheral blood, taken after recovery from COVID-19. Receptor source: a human donor who had recovered from COVID-19. Both conserved end residues are part of each CDR3. The D gene is left open where the match is weak. Clone size is shown for a subset of rows, as once, few, many or a class of expanded clone.

J gene,V gene,D gene,clone size,CDR3 DNA,CDR3 protein
TRBJ1-2,TRBV2,TRBD1,NA,TGTGCCAGCAGCGGGACAGCGAGAGGCTACACCTTC,CASSGTARGYTF
TRBJ1-1,TRBV18,NA,NA,TGTGCCAGCTCACCAGGACAGCGGAACACTGAAGCTTTCTTT,CASSPGQRNTEAFF
TRBJ1-3,TRBV11-2,NA,NA,TGTGCCAGCAGCTTAGACCGCGGAGGGAGAGGAAACACCATATATTTT,CASSLDRGGRGNTIYF
TRBJ2-7,TRBV21-1,NA,NA,TGTGCCAGCAGCAAAGGCTGGACAGGCAATTACGAGCAGTACTTC,CASSKGWTGNYEQYF
TRBJ2-7,TRBV3-1/TRBV3-2,NA,NA,TGTGCCAGCAGCCAACTACAGAACTACGAGCAGTACTTC,CASSQLQNYEQYF
TRBJ1-3,TRBV19,NA,NA,TGTGCCAGTAGTGGCCGAGACTCTGGAAACACCATATATTTT,CASSGRDSGNTIYF
TRBJ1-2,TRBV5-4,NA,few,TGTGCCACCTCGTTCAAGGTCGCAGGCTACACCTTC,CATSFKVAGYTF
TRBJ1-2,TRBV29-1,NA,NA,TGCAGCGCAGACGACGGGATCACCTATGGCTACACCTTC,CSADDGITYGYTF
TRBJ2-3,TRBV11-2,TRBD1,NA,TGTGCCAGCAGCTTAGGGACAGGGGCGAGAGATACGCAGTATTTT,CASSLGTGARDTQYF
TRBJ1-1,TRBV29-1,NA,few,TGCAGCGCCAGCCGGGAGCAGAACACTGAAGCTTTCTTT,CSASREQNTEAFF
TRBJ1-4,TRBV9,NA,NA,TGTGCCAGCAGCGTAGGCATGGGTGAAAAACTGTTTTTT,CASSVGMGEKLFF
TRBJ1-1,TRBV2,NA,NA,TGTGCCAGCAGTGAGGTGGGGACTGAAGCTTTCTTT,CASSEVGTEAFF
TRBJ1-1,TRBV27,NA,NA,TGTGCCAGCAGTTTACCAGGTTTATCGGCTGAAGCTTTCTTT,CASSLPGLSAEAFF
TRBJ2-7,TRBV15,NA,NA,TGTGCCACCAGCAGAGGCCAGGGTGGGTACGAGCAGTACTTC,CATSRGQGGYEQYF
TRBJ2-2,TRBV5-1,NA,NA,TGCGCCAGCAGCTTGGAAGGGACAATGAACACCGGGGAGCTGTTTTTT,CASSLEGTMNTGELFF
TRBJ1-2,TRBV15,NA,NA,TGTGCCACCAGCAGAGATCTGGCGGGTAGAAGGGGCTACACCTTC,CATSRDLAGRRGYTF
TRBJ2-1,TRBV7-8,NA,once,TGTGCCAGCAGTCACGGAGGGGAGAACGAGCAGTTCTTC,CASSHGGENEQFF
TRBJ1-6,TRBV6-1,TRBD1,NA,TGTGCCAGCAGTGAAGAACAGGGGGCATCCTATAATTCACCCCTCCACTTT,CASSEEQGASYNSPLHF
TRBJ2-2,TRBV7-9,TRBD1,NA,TGTGCCAGCAGCTTAGGGGGACAGTACACCGGGGAGCTGTTTTTT,CASSLGGQYTGELFF
TRBJ1-5,TRBV20-1,NA,NA,TGCAGTGCTGCCGGTCAGCCCCAGCATTTT,CSAAGQPQHF
TRBJ1-5,TRBV18,NA,NA,TGTGCCAGCTCCCTAGGATTCTCCAGATCCAATCAGCCCCAGCATTTT,CASSLGFSRSNQPQHF
TRBJ1-2,TRBV11-1,NA,NA,TGTGCCAGCAGCTCGACACGGGAGTACGGCTACACCTTC,CASSSTREYGYTF
TRBJ1-1,TRBV2,TRBD1,once,TGTGCCAGCAGCGCGACAGGGGACACTGAAGCTTTCTTT,CASSATGDTEAFF
TRBJ2-3,TRBV12-3/TRBV12-4,NA,NA,TGTGCCAGCACCACCGGCGCAGATACGCAGTATTTT,CASTTGADTQYF
TRBJ1-2,TRBV2,TRBD1,once,TGTGCCAGCAGGGGGACAGGGGAGGACTCTAACTATGGCTACACCTTC,CASRGTGEDSNYGYTF
TRBJ2-2,TRBV4-2,NA,NA,TGTGCCAGCAGCCAGCAGGCCCAGGACACCGGGGAGCTGTTTTTT,CASSQQAQDTGELFF
TRBJ1-2,TRBV2,NA,NA,TGTGCCAGCAGTTCGGATACTAACTATGGCTACACCTTC,CASSSDTNYGYTF
TRBJ2-1,TRBV6-2/TRBV6-3,TRBD2,NA,TGTGCCAGCAGTGGGACTAGTAGGGTGCAGTTCTTC,CASSGTSRVQFF
TRBJ2-7,TRBV10-3,NA,few,TGTGCCATAGGGAGGACAGTCTCCTACGAGCAGTACTTC,CAIGRTVSYEQYF
TRBJ2-7,TRBV29-1,NA,NA,TGCAGCGTCGGGGGCAATGCCTACGAGCAGTACTTC,CSVGGNAYEQYF
TRBJ1-1,TRBV6-5,NA,once,TGTGCCAGCAGTTACAGGGTGTCGAACACTGAAGCTTTCTTT,CASSYRVSNTEAFF
TRBJ2-1,TRBV9,NA,NA,TGTGCCAGCAGCCCCCGCCGATGGGACAATGAGCAGTTCTTC,CASSPRRWDNEQFF